The 10 T cell receptor beta chains below come from one sample, sequenced in a study of a mutant IDH1 vaccine in newly diagnosed glioma. Clones were sequenced by immunoSEQ multiplex PCR, and TCRdb holds only the in-frame ones, with some missing. The table records roughly 48,000 clones, 70% to 80% of them present only once. Noted time point: week 35, safety follow-up. Every vaccination contained 300 ug of the mutant IDH1 20-mer peptide and was paired with topical imiquimod. The antigens for these receptors are not known. The specimen was PBMCs, collected from a glioma patient whose treatment included an IDH1 peptide vaccine. These receptor sequences come from a man in his forties or fifties with glioma.

By sample fraction, this clone is medium-sized. The rearrangement joins TRBV7-2 to TRBJ1-1; maybe TRBD1 (6 bases). CDR1 is SGHTA and CDR2 is FQGNSA in the germline V gene. Trimming pared 4 bases from V and 4 bases from J, leaving 13 bases between. CDR3 size: 14 residues. The CDR3 DNA is TGTGCCAGCAGCTGGGCAGGGGAGGGCACTGAAGCTTTCTTT. It specifies CASSWAGEGTEAFF.

Turning to this clone: One end of the junction fails to match germline, which may point to a read error. The chain couples TRBV7-9 to TRBJ1-4, with unresolved D. From germline, CDR1 is SEHNR and CDR2 FQNEAQ (reference sequence). There are 14 residues in the CDR3. DNA of the CDR3: TGTGCCAGCAGCCTAGCTTCAACTAATGAAAAACTGTTTTTT. Its protein product is CASSLASTNEKLFF.

Here the CDR3 DNA reads TGTGCCAGCAGCGGGGGAGTGGGGCAACAAGAGACCCAGTACTTC. Amino acids: CASSGGVGQQETQYF. This chain uses TRBV9 with TRBJ2-5, with D perhaps TRBD1 or TRBD2 (5 bases each). Germline loops: CDR1 SGDLS, CDR2 YYNGEE. There are 15 residues in the CDR3. The ends were cut back, 3 bases at V and 2 bases at J, with 14 bases in the middle. Full variable domain (missing parts from reference TRBV9 and TRBJ2-5): DSGVTQTPKHLITATGQRVTLRCSPRSGDLSVYWYQQSLDQGLQFLIQYYNGEERAKGNILERFSAQQFPDLHSELNLSSLELGDSALYFCASSGGVGQQETQYFGPGTRLLVL.

The CDR3 sequence is CASSKVINEKLFF. CDR3 nucleotide sequence: TGTGCCAGCAGTAAGGTCATTAATGAAAAACTGTTTTTT. The rearrangement joins TRBV25-1 to TRBJ1-4, with D hard to call. V lost 5 bases and J 4 bases, leaving 8 bases between the germline ends. Germline V gene sequence: CDR1 MGHDK, CDR2 SYGVNS. There are 13 residues in the CDR3.

This chain links TRBV5-5 with TRBJ1-2; tentative D call: TRBD1 (5 bases). Trimming stripped 1 base from V and 3 bases from J, with 13 bases between. The germline V gene encodes CDR1 SGHKS and CDR2 YYEKEE (reference sequence). There are 15 residues in the CDR3. For the CDR3, the DNA is TGTGCCAGCAGCTTGACCGGGGCGCGCGACTATGGCTACACCTTC. Translating it yields CASSLTGARDYGYTF.

The chain recombines TRBV19 with TRBJ1-5; D possibly corresponds to TRBD1 (6 bases). Trimming pared 3 bases from V and 0 bases from J, leaving 9 bases between. CDR1 and CDR2 from the germline V gene are LNHDA and SQIVND (reference sequence). This CDR3 has 15 amino acids. The DNA for the CDR3 is TGTGCCAGTAGTATTAGGGGGTATAGCAATCAGCCCCAGCATTTT. Amino acid sequence: CASSIRGYSNQPQHF.

The chain uses TRBV13 and TRBJ2-1; 12 nucleotides match TRBD1. V gave up 0 bases and J gave up 9 bases; unmatched junction bases: 6. From germline, CDR1 is PRHDT and CDR2 FYEKMQ (reference sequence). This CDR3 has 16 amino acids. CDR3 protein: CASSLGGTGGFSEQFF. The CDR3 nucleotides read TGTGCCAGCAGCTTAGGCGGGACAGGGGGCTTTAGTGAGCAGTTCTTC.

The gene calls are TRBV7-9 and TRBJ1-2; D unresolved. The CDR3 is 12 residues long. Germline-derived CDR1 and CDR2 are SEHNR and FQNEAQ (reference sequence). The V gene lost 5 bases and the J gene lost 7 bases, with 11 bases spanning the gap. The CDR3 reads CASSLSEGGYTF. The CDR3 DNA follows: TGTGCCAGCAGCCTTAGCGAGGGTGGCTACACCTTC.

This clone was counted only a few times. This chain links TRBV30 with TRBJ1-2; 8 bases map to TRBD1. The V segment lost 2 bases and the J segment 4 bases; nucleotides outside the gene matches: 3. The CDR3 loop spans 13 amino acids. Germline V gene sequence: CDR1 GTSNPN, CDR2 SVGIG (reference sequence). In DNA, the CDR3 is TGTGCCTGGAGTCGGACAGGGCTCTATGGCTACACCTTC. Translated, it gives CAWSRTGLYGYTF.

This chain joins TRBV27 and TRBJ1-2, with 7 bases aligning to TRBD1. V shed 5 bases, J shed 5 bases, and the junction held 11 bases outside the gene matches. This CDR3 is built from 15 residues. Germline assignment: CDR1 MNHEY and CDR2 SMNVEV (reference sequence). CDR3 sequence (DNA): TGTGCCAGCAGTCGCGAGCCGACAGGGAGGTATGGCTACACCTTC. This codes for CASSREPTGRYGYTF.